These 21 T cell receptor beta chains were sequenced from one sample in a study of Ad26.COV2.S vaccination and SARS-CoV-2 variants. The treatment is: over 15 received Ad26.COV2.S at low or high dose, single or two shots; about 5 received placebo; per-sample allocation not given. Sampling was done on day 63 after the first vaccine or placebo injection. Libraries were prepared by immunoSEQ multiplex PCR; TCRdb keeps only in-frame clonotypes and omits some of them. The table lists fewer than 900,000 clones, about 89% of them singletons. The sample was peripheral blood, taken in a trial of Ad26.COV2.S vaccine versus placebo. These receptors all stem from a person between 18 and 59 years old who received the Ad26.COV2.S COVID-19 vaccine or a placebo.

This chain connects TRBV6-5 to TRBJ1-3, with 7 bases fitting TRBD1. This CDR3 spans 15 amino acids. The V gene end was trimmed by 4 bases and the J gene end by 4 bases; junction bases not matched to a gene: 7. Germline V gene data show CDR1 as MNHEY and CDR2 as SVGAGI. The CDR3 region is CASSSLTGYGNTIYF. CDR3 in DNA: TGTGCCAGCAGTTCCCTGACAGGGTACGGAAACACCATATATTTT.

The rearrangement joins TRBV6-4 to TRBJ2-1; 12 bases agree with TRBD1. Trimming removed 4 bases from V and 9 bases from J; junction bases left unmatched: 4. Germline CDR1 and CDR2: MRHNA and SNTAGT. The CDR3 is 14 amino acids. Written as DNA, the CDR3 is TGTGCCAGCAGTGCCGGGACAGGGGGCTTTGAGCAGTTCTTC. This sequence encodes CASSAGTGGFEQFF.

The V call is TRBV6-5, the J call TRBJ2-7; TRBD1 matches at 8 bases. CDR3 size: 16 residues. Trimming took 0 bases from V and 2 from J; bases not matched to a gene: 6. CDR1 and CDR2 (germline): MNHEY, SVGAGI. DNA for the CDR3: TGTGCCAGCAGTTACTCGGTACAGGGGGTCCCCTACGAGCAGTACTTC. It codes for CASSYSVQGVPYEQYF.

This chain uses TRBV11-1 with TRBJ1-3; D is undetermined. V was shortened by 5 bases and J by 2 bases, with 16 bases between the two germline ends. Germline V gene sequence: CDR1 SGHAT, CDR2 FQDESV (reference sequence). The CDR3 covers 16 residues. CDR3 protein: CASSPREDGAGNTIYF. The CDR3 coding sequence is TGTGCCAGCAGCCCTAGAGAAGATGGGGCTGGAAACACCATATATTTT.

J is TRBJ2-3 and V is TRBV5-1, with D possibly being TRBD1 or TRBD2 (5 bases each). Trimming left V 0 bases short and J 2 bases short, with 10 bases between. The CDR3 contains 15 residues. Per the germline V gene, CDR1 is SGHRS and CDR2 is YFSETQ. The CDR3 loop is CASSLDPGPTDTQYF. The CDR3 DNA sequence: TGCGCCAGCAGCTTGGACCCGGGGCCCACAGATACGCAGTATTTT. The whole variable domain, remainder taken from reference TRBV5-1 and TRBJ2-3, is KAGVTQTPRYLIKTRGQQVTLSCSPISGHRSVSWYQQTPGQGLQFLFEYFSETQRNKGNFPGRFSGRQFSNSRSEMNVSTLELGDSALYLCASSLDPGPTDTQYFGPGTRLTVL.

The chain carries TRBV12-3 or TRBV12-4 and TRBJ1-4; D is uncertain. CDR3 length: 13 residues. The V end lost 2 bases, the J end lost 6 bases, and 7 bases lay between the germline ends. CDR3 sequence reads: CASSLWGDEKLFF. The DNA for the CDR3 is TGTGCCAGCAGTTTATGGGGAGATGAAAAACTGTTTTTT.

J is TRBJ1-1 and V is TRBV6-5; TRBD1 aligns across 11 bases. This CDR3 is 14 amino acids long. The V gene end was trimmed by 2 bases and the J gene end by 7 bases; junction bases not matched to a gene: 3. Germline V gene data show CDR1 as MNHEY and CDR2 as SVGAGI. The CDR3 bases are TGTGCCAGCAGTTACCGGGACAGGGGGAATGAAGCTTTCTTT. It encodes CASSYRDRGNEAFF.

The J gene is TRBJ2-7, the V gene TRBV6-5; 9 bases fit TRBD2. Germline CDR1 MNHEY, CDR2 SVGAGI. The CDR3 runs to 14 residues. The J segment lost 4 bases and the V segment lost 2 bases, leaving 3 bases of the junction unmatched. CDR3 sequence: CASSYVRGGYEQYF. In nucleotides, the CDR3 is TGTGCCAGCAGTTACGTGCGGGGGGGGTACGAGCAGTACTTC.

The rearrangement uses TRBV29-1 and TRBJ1-1, with D unresolved. The germline V and J ends were trimmed by 4 bases and 0 bases, with 9 bases remaining between them. The CDR3 extends over 13 amino acids. Germline CDR1 reads SQVTM; CDR2 reads ANQGSEA. The CDR3 loop reads CSVVKPLNTEAFF. The CDR3 nucleotides read TGCAGCGTTGTAAAGCCGCTGAACACTGAAGCTTTCTTT.

V is TRBV5-6 and J is TRBJ1-2; tentative D call: TRBD1 (6 bases). The CDR3 loop spans 13 amino acids. V gave up 5 bases and J gave up 4 bases, with 12 bases separating them. Germline CDR1 SGHDT, CDR2 YYEEEE. This CDR3 reads CASSLGTLYGYTF. The CDR3 DNA is TGTGCCAGCAGTCTCGGGACACTCTATGGCTACACCTTC.

This clone appeared a single time. The chain is built from TRBV12-3 or TRBV12-4 and TRBJ1-2, with TRBD1 identical over 9 bases. V was pared by 7 bases and J by 8 bases, with 5 bases of the junction left unmatched. CDR3 length: 12 residues. Here the CDR3 reads CASTRTGDGYTF. The CDR3 DNA reads as TGTGCCAGCACCCGGACAGGGGACGGCTACACCTTC.

A note on this clone: At one end the junction does not follow the germline gene, possibly because of a read error. V is TRBV19 and J is TRBJ2-6, with a weak D call TRBD2 (6 bases). The CDR3 is made up of 17 amino acids. The germline V gene encodes CDR1 LNHDA and CDR2 SQIVND (reference sequence). The CDR3 nucleotides read TGTGCCACCAGTATGGGGGGACGGCGCTCTGGGGTCAACGTCCTGACTTTC. This sequence encodes CATSMGGRRSGVNVLTF.

The gene calls are TRBV7-2 and TRBJ1-5; tentatively, D is TRBD1 (6 bases). CDR3 length equals 17 residues. Per germline, CDR1 SGHTA and CDR2 FQGNSA. Deletions cut 5 bases from V and 7 bases from J, with 24 bases between. CDR3 protein: CASSQPTWAGEGQPQHF. CDR3 nucleotides: TGTGCCAGCAGCCAACCGACGTGGGCAGGGGAAGGCCAGCCCCAGCATTTT.

The rearrangement links TRBV19 to TRBJ1-1; 12 positions agree with TRBD1. CDR1 and CDR2 from the germline V gene are LNHDA and SQIVND (reference sequence). This CDR3 is 12 amino acids long. The CDR3 is CAPGQGAFEAFF. DNA for the CDR3: TGTGCTCCGGGACAGGGGGCTTTTGAAGCTTTCTTT.

This chain uses TRBV2 with TRBJ2-6, with a possible D match to TRBD1 (5 bases). Trimming shortened V by 2 bases and J by 1 base, and 9 bases separated the two germline ends. The CDR3 runs to 16 residues. Looked up from germline, CDR1 is SNHLY and CDR2 is FYNNEI. CDR3 DNA: TGTGCCAGCAGTGAACGGTCAGGGTCTGGGGCCAACGTCCTGACTTTC. This gives the protein CASSERSGSGANVLTF.

V and J are TRBV6-5 and TRBJ1-2, with TRBD1 matching 9 bases. The V gene end was trimmed by 5 bases and the J gene end by 5 bases; junction bases not matched to a gene: 6. The CDR3 length is 14 residues. Germline assignment: CDR1 MNHEY and CDR2 SVGAGI. CDR3 loop: CASSKTGGWYGYTF. The CDR3 coding sequence is TGTGCCAGCAGTAAGACAGGGGGTTGGTATGGCTACACCTTC.

V and J are TRBV7-9 and TRBJ1-4; no clear D gene. The V end lost 1 base, the J end lost 8 bases, and 8 bases lay between the germline ends. Per the germline V gene, CDR1 is SEHNR and CDR2 is FQNEAQ (reference sequence). The CDR3 totals 13 residues. The CDR3 sequence: CASSLEGTEKLFF. For the CDR3, the DNA is TGTGCCAGCAGCTTAGAGGGTACGGAAAAACTGTTTTTT.

V gene TRBV6-6 combines with J gene TRBJ2-7; 7 bases map to TRBD1. The CDR3 is made up of 12 amino acids. Germline V gene lookup returns CDR1 MNHNY and CDR2 SVGAGI (reference sequence). After removal of 6 bases from V and 7 bases from J, the junction contained 6 bases not matched to a gene. DNA for the CDR3: TGTGCCAGCAGGCCAGACAGGGTAGAGCAGTACTTC. Amino acids: CASRPDRVEQYF.

The chain carries TRBV9 and TRBJ2-1; the D gene is possibly TRBD2 (6 bases). Trimming removed 2 bases from V and 6 bases from J, with 12 bases in between. Germline CDR1 is SGDLS and CDR2 is YYNGEE. The CDR3 sequence is 14 residues long. The CDR3 DNA follows: TGTGCCAGCAGCGTCCCGACTAGTGGCAATGAGCAGTTCTTC. It encodes CASSVPTSGNEQFF.

The chain recombines TRBV6-5 with TRBJ2-1; 11 bases agree with TRBD2. Germline V lookup: CDR1 MNHEY, CDR2 SVGAGI. The CDR3 covers 13 residues. V was clipped by 6 bases and J by 6 bases; unmatched bases: 1. The CDR3 loop reads CASRTSGINEQFF. CDR3 sequence (DNA): TGTGCCAGCAGGACTAGCGGGATCAATGAGCAGTTCTTC.

The chain combines TRBV7-9 with TRBJ1-5, with D unresolved. The CDR3 spans 14 residues. Germline lookup yields CDR1 SEHNR and CDR2 FQNEAQ (reference sequence). V lost 5 bases to trimming and J lost 4 bases, with 12 bases between them. The CDR3 is CASSQSPVNQPQHF. The CDR3 bases are TGTGCCAGCAGCCAGAGCCCGGTTAATCAGCCCCAGCATTTT. The full variable domain, its missing parts supplied by reference TRBV7-9 and TRBJ1-5, is DTGVSQNPRHKITKRGQNVTFRCDPISEHNRLYWYRQTLGQGPEFLTYFQNEAQLEKSRLLSDRFSAERPKGSFSTLEIQRTEQGDSAMYLCASSQSPVNQPQHFGDGTRLSIL.